This T cell receptor (beta chain) was captured in a study of control samples from healthy donors and cancer patients. The method was immunoSEQ multiplex PCR; TCRdb's version includes in-frame clones alone and lacks a portion of them. The sample lists a few hundred thousand clones, more than 80% occurring once. In germline, CDR1 is SQVTM, CDR2 ANQGSEA. The V and J ends lost 5 bases and 4 bases respectively, with 12 bases between them. The CDR3 consists of 13 residues. This chain connects TRBV29-1 to TRBJ1-5; no clear D. Sample: PBMCs. The receptor was derived from a man aged 35 to 55 with head and neck cancer. CDR3 residues: CSVTGERNQPQHF. DNA of the CDR3: TGCAGCGTTACTGGGGAGAGGAATCAGCCCCAGCATTTT.